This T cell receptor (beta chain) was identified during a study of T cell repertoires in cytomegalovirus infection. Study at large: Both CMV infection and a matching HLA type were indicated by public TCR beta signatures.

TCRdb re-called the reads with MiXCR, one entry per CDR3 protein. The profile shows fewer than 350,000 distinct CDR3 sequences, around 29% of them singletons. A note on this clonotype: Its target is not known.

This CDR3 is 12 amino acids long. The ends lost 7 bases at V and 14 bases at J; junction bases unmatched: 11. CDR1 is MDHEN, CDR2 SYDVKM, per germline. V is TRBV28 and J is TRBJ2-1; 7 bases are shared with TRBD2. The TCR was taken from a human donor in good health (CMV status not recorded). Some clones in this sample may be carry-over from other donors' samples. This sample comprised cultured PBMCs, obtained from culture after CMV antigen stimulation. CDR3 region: CASTALAEKEFF. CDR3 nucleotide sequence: TGTGCCAGCACCGCCCTAGCGGAGAAGGAGTTCTTC.